A selection of T cell receptor beta chains follows, all from one sample in a study of CD8 T cells in ankylosing spondylitis. TCRdb fed the 5' RACE reads into MiXCR, producing one record per CDR3 protein. The sample holds about 100,000 distinct CDR3 sequences; roughly 8% are singletons and the top ten take roughly 9.9%. Source material: blood, either unsorted or a sorted T cell fraction (not recorded which). The receptors here all came from a male donor with ankylosing spondylitis or in good health (not recorded which). The CDR3 runs from the conserved cysteine through the conserved F or W. The D gene is left open where the match is weak. Clone size, where shown, is once, few, many, or a class for clones that have expanded.

abundance	j_gene	v_gene	d_gene	CDR3aa	CDR3nt
many	TRBJ2-7	TRBV6-2/TRBV6-3	.	CASSSKRTYEQYF	TGTGCCAGCAGTTCCAAACGAACCTACGAGCAGTACTTC
many	TRBJ1-1	TRBV3-1	.	CASSHSESVNTEAFF	TGTGCCAGCAGCCACTCGGAGTCAGTGAACACTGAAGCTTTCTTT
many	TRBJ2-2	TRBV2	TRBD2	CASSELAGANTGELFF	TGTGCCAGCAGTGAGCTAGCGGGAGCGAACACCGGGGAGCTGTTTTTT
many	TRBJ2-7	TRBV9	TRBD1	CASSVGIPGTGVDEQYF	TGTGCCAGCAGCGTAGGAATTCCGGGGACAGGGGTAGACGAGCAGTACTTC
many	TRBJ2-1	TRBV29-1	TRBD2	CSVRLAVQFF	TGCAGCGTGAGACTAGCGGTGCAGTTCTTC
few	TRBJ1-2	TRBV18	.	CASSPQDSPAGYTF	TGTGCCAGCTCACCTCAGGACAGCCCTGCGGGCTACACCTTC
many	TRBJ2-1	TRBV29-1	.	CSVVEGAEQFF	TGCAGCGTTGTTGAGGGAGCTGAGCAGTTCTTC
.	TRBJ1-5	TRBV7-2	.	CASSPEGGEGQPQHF	TGTGCCAGCAGCCCCGAGGGGGGGGAAGGTCAGCCCCAGCATTTT
many	TRBJ2-1	TRBV7-8	.	CASSLGRSLGEQFF	TGTGCCAGCAGCTTAGGAAGGTCCCTCGGTGAGCAGTTCTTC
many	TRBJ1-5	TRBV6-1	TRBD1	CASTTGGVGQPQHF	TGTGCCAGCACAACAGGGGGTGTCGGTCAGCCCCAGCATTTT
few	TRBJ2-1	TRBV3-1	TRBD2	CASSPGLAGAGEQFF	TGTGCCAGCAGCCCGGGACTAGCGGGAGCGGGTGAGCAGTTCTTC
few	TRBJ2-3	TRBV12-3/TRBV12-4	.	CASSGPVFDTQYF	TGTGCCAGCAGTGGCCCGGTTTTCGATACGCAGTATTTT
many	TRBJ1-6	TRBV6-4	TRBD1	CASSPLGQGLNSPLHF	TGTGCCAGCAGTCCCTTGGGACAGGGGTTGAATTCACCCCTCCACTTT
many	TRBJ2-7	TRBV7-2	.	CASSYLPPGHEQYF	TGTGCCAGCAGCTATTTACCCCCAGGGCACGAGCAGTACTTC
many	TRBJ1-2	TRBV21-1	.	CASSKAKTGQYTF	TGTGCCAGCAGCAAAGCAAAAACCGGACAGTACACCTTC
many	TRBJ2-7	TRBV5-1	TRBD2	CASSRGTSKAYEQYF	TGCGCCAGCAGCCGAGGGACTAGTAAAGCCTACGAGCAGTACTTC
few	TRBJ2-3	TRBV20-1	.	CSARPDGSVTDTQYF	TGCAGTGCTAGACCCGACGGTAGCGTCACAGATACGCAGTATTTT
many	TRBJ2-1	TRBV15	.	CATQSGSSSYNEQFF	TGTGCCACCCAAAGCGGGTCGAGCTCCTACAATGAGCAGTTCTTC
few	TRBJ2-2	TRBV9	TRBD1	CASSPIAGQGSANTGELFF	TGTGCCAGCAGCCCGATCGCGGGACAGGGGTCGGCGAACACCGGGGAGCTGTTTTTT
many	TRBJ2-3	TRBV20-1	.	CSVPGRLGTDTQYF	TGCAGTGTTCCAGGGAGGTTGGGCACAGATACGCAGTATTTT
few	TRBJ2-1	TRBV5-1	TRBD2	CASSVLADVYNEQFF	TGCGCCAGCAGCGTTCTAGCGGACGTTTACAATGAGCAGTTCTTC
many	TRBJ2-5	TRBV11-2	.	CASSLGQETQYF	TGTGCCAGCAGCTTAGGCCAAGAGACCCAGTACTTC
.	TRBJ2-7	TRBV20-1	TRBD2	CSASSGREIYEQYF	TGCAGTGCTTCGAGCGGGAGGGAAATCTACGAGCAGTACTTC
few	TRBJ2-2	TRBV6-1	.	CASSPLQENTGELFF	TGTGCCAGCAGTCCCTTACAGGAAAACACCGGGGAGCTGTTTTTT
.	TRBJ2-7	TRBV7-6	.	CASSLGDTAYEQYF	TGTGCCAGCAGCTTAGGTGACACAGCCTACGAGCAGTACTTC
few	TRBJ1-2	TRBV6-2/TRBV6-3	.	CASSYKGTPNYGYTF	TGTGCCAGCAGTTACAAGGGGACACCTAACTATGGCTACACCTTC
few	TRBJ2-5	TRBV4-3	.	CASSQGVSSGTQYF	TGCGCCAGCAGCCAAGGCGTCTCTTCCGGGACCCAGTACTTC
many	TRBJ1-4	TRBV2	.	CASSRAPQEEKLFF	TGTGCCAGCAGTCGGGCTCCGCAGGAGGAAAAACTGTTTTTT
many	TRBJ2-4	TRBV27	.	CASSSRSLRTKNIQYF	TGTGCCTCCAGCTCAAGGAGCCTCCGGACTAAAAACATTCAGTACTTC
many	TRBJ2-2	TRBV7-3	TRBD1	CASSRGQVNTGELFF	TGTGCCAGCAGCCGGGGACAGGTTAACACCGGGGAGCTGTTTTTT
many	TRBJ2-3	TRBV7-9	.	CASSLGISDTQYF	TGTGCCAGCAGCTTAGGAATCTCAGATACGCAGTATTTT
many	TRBJ2-7	TRBV6-2/TRBV6-3	.	CASTKDGSSYEQYF	TGTGCCAGCACCAAGGACGGTAGCTCCTACGAGCAGTACTTC
.	TRBJ1-1	TRBV30	.	CACTWGPADTEAFF	TGTGCCTGCACATGGGGGCCAGCGGACACTGAAGCTTTCTTT
many	TRBJ2-1	TRBV20-1	.	CSARSQAYNEQFF	TGCAGTGCTAGATCTCAGGCATACAATGAGCAGTTCTTC
many	TRBJ2-7	TRBV13	TRBD1	CASRLGRGQPYEQYF	TGTGCCAGCCGCCTCGGCCGGGGACAGCCCTACGAGCAGTACTTC
many	TRBJ2-3	TRBV20-1	TRBD1	CSCGQGDTQYF	TGCAGCTGTGGACAGGGGGATACGCAGTATTTT
many	TRBJ1-2	TRBV20-1	.	CSARRLDRYTF	TGCAGTGCTAGGCGCCTTGATCGCTACACCTTC
many	TRBJ1-6	TRBV7-8	.	CASTSGIRSSPLHF	TGTGCCAGCACCTCGGGGATACGAAGTTCACCCCTCCACTTT
many	TRBJ2-7	TRBV6-2/TRBV6-3	.	CASSYAYPSAYEQYF	TGTGCCAGCAGTTACGCTTATCCCAGCGCCTACGAGCAGTACTTC